The T cell receptor (beta chain) described here comes from a study of T cell responses to AZD1222 COVID-19 vaccine. Profiled with immunoSEQ multiplex PCR; TCRdb holds only in-frame clones, not every one. The table lists approximately 160,000 clones, 85% to 95% of them singletons. Germline assignment: CDR1 MNHEY and CDR2 SVGAGI. CDR3 length: 14 residues. V lost 7 bases and J lost 3; bases outside the gene matches: 6. The sequence came from an adult in good health. The sequenced sample was peripheral blood, obtained on day 0 of AZD1222 vaccination. The chain employs TRBV6-5 and TRBJ2-7; 10 bases line up with TRBD1. CDR3 in amino acids: CASTLTGGNYEQYF. Written as DNA, the CDR3 is TGTGCCAGCACCTTGACAGGGGGCAACTACGAGCAGTACTTC.